The rows below give T cell receptor beta chains drawn from one sample of a study of patients and donors after allogeneic stem cell transplantation. TCRdb recomputed calls from the RT-PCR reads with MiXCR, one row per CDR3 protein. The sample records hundreds of thousands of distinct CDR3 sequences, 38% being singletons. The sequenced sample consisted of blood, either unsorted or a sorted T cell fraction (not recorded which). The receptors shown here come from a human donor who was either an allogeneic HSCT recipient or a stem cell or donor lymphocyte infusion donor (not recorded which). It is not recorded whose cells these are; they may come from a transplant donor. Each CDR3 is given with its conserved first and last residue. A D gene is named only where the DNA matches it firmly. Where a row states a size, it is once, few, many or the class of an expanded clone; other rows omit it.

CDR3 protein: CASGGLRNTEAFF
CDR3 DNA: TGTGCTAGTGGTGGACTGAGGAACACTGAAGCTTTCTTT
V gene: TRBV12-5
D gene: -
clone size: many
J gene: TRBJ1-1

CDR3 protein: CSATIMGEQYF
CDR3 DNA: TGCAGTGCTACCATAATGGGCGAGCAGTACTTC
V gene: TRBV20-1
D gene: -
clone size: -
J gene: TRBJ2-7

CDR3 protein: CASSLGMSPSTDTQYF
CDR3 DNA: TGTGCCAGCAGCTTGGGTATGAGCCCTAGCACAGATACGCAGTATTTT
V gene: TRBV5-4
D gene: -
clone size: -
J gene: TRBJ2-3

CDR3 protein: CASSSIGRYNEQYF
CDR3 DNA: TGTGCCAGCAGCTCCATAGGACGCTACAACGAGCAGTACTTC
V gene: TRBV5-4
D gene: -
clone size: -
J gene: TRBJ2-7

CDR3 protein: CASSLGGPWDYGYTF
CDR3 DNA: TGTGCCAGCAGCTTAGGCGGACCGTGGGACTATGGCTACACCTTC
V gene: TRBV7-9
D gene: -
clone size: -
J gene: TRBJ1-2

CDR3 protein: CASSASGTSEKLFF
CDR3 DNA: TGCGCCAGCAGCGCAAGTGGGACGAGCGAAAAACTGTTTTTT
V gene: TRBV4-1
D gene: -
clone size: -
J gene: TRBJ1-4

CDR3 protein: CASSPGTTHTGELFF
CDR3 DNA: TGTGCCAGCAGCCCCGGGACTACTCACACCGGGGAGCTGTTTTTT
V gene: TRBV7-2
D gene: TRBD2
clone size: -
J gene: TRBJ2-2

CDR3 protein: CASSPRDIKGYEQYF
CDR3 DNA: TGCGCCAGCAGCCCCCGGGACATTAAGGGATACGAGCAGTACTTC
V gene: TRBV5-1
D gene: -
clone size: -
J gene: TRBJ2-7

CDR3 protein: CSVDSRISNTEAFF
CDR3 DNA: TGCAGCGTTGACTCCCGGATTTCGAACACTGAAGCTTTCTTT
V gene: TRBV29-1
D gene: -
clone size: -
J gene: TRBJ1-1

CDR3 protein: CASSQYQETQYF
CDR3 DNA: TGTGCCAGCAGCCAGTACCAAGAGACCCAGTACTTC
V gene: TRBV7-2
D gene: -
clone size: few
J gene: TRBJ2-5

CDR3 protein: CASSRRQGHTIYF
CDR3 DNA: TGTGCCAGCAGCCGGAGACAGGGACACACCATATATTTT
V gene: TRBV12-3/TRBV12-4
D gene: TRBD1
clone size: -
J gene: TRBJ1-3

CDR3 protein: CASSPRLGAKNIQYF
CDR3 DNA: TGTGCCAGCTCACCGCGACTAGGAGCCAAAAACATTCAGTACTTC
V gene: TRBV18
D gene: -
clone size: -
J gene: TRBJ2-4

CDR3 protein: CSACRGAGAEAFF
CDR3 DNA: TGCAGTGCTTGCCGCGGGGCAGGCGCTGAAGCTTTCTTT
V gene: TRBV20-1
D gene: -
clone size: few
J gene: TRBJ1-1

CDR3 protein: CASSETGRFNSPLHF
CDR3 DNA: TGTGCCAGCAGCGAGACCGGCAGATTTAATTCACCCCTCCACTTT
V gene: TRBV9
D gene: -
clone size: -
J gene: TRBJ1-6

CDR3 protein: CASSYSGSYQPQHF
CDR3 DNA: TGTGCCAGCAGTTACTCGGGCTCCTATCAGCCCCAGCATTTT
V gene: TRBV6-5
D gene: -
clone size: -
J gene: TRBJ1-5

CDR3 protein: CASSPGGAAQAKAFF
CDR3 DNA: TGTGCCAGCAGCCCAGGGGGGGCGGCGCAGGCTAAAGCTTTCTTT
V gene: TRBV4-2
D gene: TRBD1
clone size: -
J gene: TRBJ1-1

CDR3 protein: CASSRTGTGKNTIYF
CDR3 DNA: TGTGCCAGCAGCCGCACCGGGACGGGGAAAAACACCATATATTTT
V gene: TRBV7-9
D gene: -
clone size: -
J gene: TRBJ1-3

CDR3 protein: CSVEQLILYGYTF
CDR3 DNA: TGCAGCGTTGAACAGTTGATTCTCTATGGCTACACCTTC
V gene: TRBV29-1
D gene: -
clone size: -
J gene: TRBJ1-2

CDR3 protein: CASSSHRRDRGSYEQYF
CDR3 DNA: TGTGCCAGCAGCTCCCACCGTCGGGACAGGGGTTCCTACGAGCAGTACTTC
V gene: TRBV7-9
D gene: TRBD1
clone size: -
J gene: TRBJ2-7

CDR3 protein: CASSNYRVDEQFF
CDR3 DNA: TGTGCCAGCAGCAACTACAGGGTGGATGAGCAGTTCTTC
V gene: TRBV7-2
D gene: -
clone size: -
J gene: TRBJ2-1

CDR3 protein: CASSFEGWYEQYF
CDR3 DNA: TGTGCCAGCAGTTTTGAGGGGTGGTACGAGCAGTACTTC
V gene: TRBV12-3/TRBV12-4
D gene: -
clone size: -
J gene: TRBJ2-7

CDR3 protein: CASRSDGEQFF
CDR3 DNA: TGTGCCAGCAGGTCGGACGGTGAGCAGTTCTTC
V gene: TRBV12-3/TRBV12-4
D gene: -
clone size: once
J gene: TRBJ2-1

CDR3 protein: CATSGPRDQPQHF
CDR3 DNA: TGTGCCACCAGCGGCCCCAGGGACCAGCCCCAGCATTTT
V gene: TRBV15
D gene: -
clone size: -
J gene: TRBJ1-5

CDR3 protein: CASSQGTANEKLFF
CDR3 DNA: TGCGCCAGCAGCCAAGGGACAGCTAATGAAAAACTGTTTTTT
V gene: TRBV4-3
D gene: -
clone size: -
J gene: TRBJ1-4

CDR3 protein: CSVEDDQENEKLFF
CDR3 DNA: TGCAGCGTTGAAGACGATCAGGAGAATGAAAAACTGTTTTTT
V gene: TRBV29-1
D gene: -
clone size: -
J gene: TRBJ1-4

CDR3 protein: CASSSRRGLGDTQYF
CDR3 DNA: TGTGCCAGCAGCTCGAGACGGGGCCTCGGAGATACGCAGTATTTT
V gene: TRBV7-2
D gene: -
clone size: -
J gene: TRBJ2-3

CDR3 protein: CASSPPLNYGYTF
CDR3 DNA: TGTGCCAGCAGTCCCCCCCTCAACTATGGCTACACCTTC
V gene: TRBV12-3/TRBV12-4
D gene: -
clone size: few
J gene: TRBJ1-2

CDR3 protein: CASSPMLEGGEKLFF
CDR3 DNA: TGCGCCAGCAGCCCTATGCTGGAGGGAGGCGAAAAACTGTTTTTT
V gene: TRBV5-1
D gene: -
clone size: -
J gene: TRBJ1-4

CDR3 protein: CSAISHGNTEAFF
CDR3 DNA: TGCAGTGCTATTTCCCACGGCAACACTGAAGCTTTCTTT
V gene: TRBV20-1
D gene: -
clone size: -
J gene: TRBJ1-1

CDR3 protein: CASRTDTQYF
CDR3 DNA: TGCGCCAGCCGCACAGATACGCAGTATTTT
V gene: TRBV10-2
D gene: -
clone size: few
J gene: TRBJ2-3